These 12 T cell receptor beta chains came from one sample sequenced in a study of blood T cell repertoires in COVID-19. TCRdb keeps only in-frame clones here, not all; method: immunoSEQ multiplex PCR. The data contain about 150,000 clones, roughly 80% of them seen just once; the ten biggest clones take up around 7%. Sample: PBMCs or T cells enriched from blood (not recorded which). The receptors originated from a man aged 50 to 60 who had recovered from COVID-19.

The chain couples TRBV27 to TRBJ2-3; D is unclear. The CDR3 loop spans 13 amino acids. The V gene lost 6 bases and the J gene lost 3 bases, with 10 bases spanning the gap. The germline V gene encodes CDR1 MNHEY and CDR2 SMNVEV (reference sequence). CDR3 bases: TGTGCCAGCAGGAGCCGCGCGACAGATACGCAGTATTTT. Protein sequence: CASRSRATDTQYF.

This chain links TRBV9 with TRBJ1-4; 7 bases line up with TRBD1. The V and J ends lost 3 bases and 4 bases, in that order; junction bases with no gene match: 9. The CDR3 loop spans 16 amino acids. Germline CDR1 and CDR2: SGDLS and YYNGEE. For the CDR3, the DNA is TGTGCCAGCAGCGACAAAGCCGGGACAGATAATGAAAAACTGTTTTTT. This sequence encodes CASSDKAGTDNEKLFF.

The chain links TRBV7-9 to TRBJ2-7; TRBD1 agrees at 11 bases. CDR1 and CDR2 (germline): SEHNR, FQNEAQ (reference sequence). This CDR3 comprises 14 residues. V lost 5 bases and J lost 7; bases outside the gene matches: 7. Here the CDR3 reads CASSRTGGSGEQYF. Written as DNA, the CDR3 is TGTGCCAGCAGCCGGACAGGGGGCTCTGGGGAGCAGTACTTC.

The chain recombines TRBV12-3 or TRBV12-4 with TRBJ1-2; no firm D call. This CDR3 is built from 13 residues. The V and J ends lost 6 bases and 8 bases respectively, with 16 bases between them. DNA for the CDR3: TGTGCCAGCAGCCCAGCGGCTGTAAGGGGCTACACCTTC. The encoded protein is CASSPAAVRGYTF.

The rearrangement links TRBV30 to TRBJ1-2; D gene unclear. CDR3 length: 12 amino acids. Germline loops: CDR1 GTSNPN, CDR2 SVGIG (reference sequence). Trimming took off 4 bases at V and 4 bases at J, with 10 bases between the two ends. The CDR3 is CAWTGTVYGYTF. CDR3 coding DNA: TGTGCCTGGACTGGTACAGTCTATGGCTACACCTTC.

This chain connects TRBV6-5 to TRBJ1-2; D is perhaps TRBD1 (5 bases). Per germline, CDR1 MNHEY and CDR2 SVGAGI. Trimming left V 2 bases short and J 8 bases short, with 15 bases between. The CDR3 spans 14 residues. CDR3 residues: CASSYEGGVRGYTF. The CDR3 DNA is TGTGCCAGCAGTTACGAGGGAGGGGTGAGAGGCTACACCTTC.

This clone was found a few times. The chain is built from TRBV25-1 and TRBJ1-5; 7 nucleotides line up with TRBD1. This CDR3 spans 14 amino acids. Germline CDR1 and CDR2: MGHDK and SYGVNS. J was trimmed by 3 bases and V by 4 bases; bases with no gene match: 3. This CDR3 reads CASSGDSDNQPQHF. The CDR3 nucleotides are TGTGCCAGCAGTGGGGACAGTGACAATCAGCCCCAGCATTTT.

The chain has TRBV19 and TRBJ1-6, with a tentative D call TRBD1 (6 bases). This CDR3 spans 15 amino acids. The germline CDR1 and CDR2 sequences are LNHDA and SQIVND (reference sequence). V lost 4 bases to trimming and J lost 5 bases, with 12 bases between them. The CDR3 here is CASSSRGQNNSPLHF. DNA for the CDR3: TGTGCCAGTAGTAGCCGCGGACAGAATAATTCACCCCTCCACTTT.

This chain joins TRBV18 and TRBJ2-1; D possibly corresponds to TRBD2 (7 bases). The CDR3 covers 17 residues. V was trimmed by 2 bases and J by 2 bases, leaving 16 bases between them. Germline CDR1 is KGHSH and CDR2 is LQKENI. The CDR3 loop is CASSPNVAGATYNEQFF. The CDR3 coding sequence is TGTGCCAGCTCACCAAACGTCGCGGGGGCTACCTACAATGAGCAGTTCTTC.

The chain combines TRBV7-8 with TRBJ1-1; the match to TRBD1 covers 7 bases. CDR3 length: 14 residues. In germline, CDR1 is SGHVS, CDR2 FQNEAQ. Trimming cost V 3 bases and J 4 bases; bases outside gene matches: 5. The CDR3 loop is CASSLSRGTTEAFF. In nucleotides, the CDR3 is TGTGCCAGCAGCTTGAGCAGGGGGACCACTGAAGCTTTCTTT.

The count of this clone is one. CDR3 amino acids: CASSDLDRGNTEAFF. The CDR3 region has the DNA TGTGCCAGCAGCGACCTAGACAGGGGGAACACTGAAGCTTTCTTT. The gene calls are TRBV5-6 and TRBJ1-1, with 8 bases identical to TRBD1. This CDR3 has 15 residues. Germline values: CDR1 SGHDT, CDR2 YYEEEE. J gave up 1 base and V 4 bases, and 6 bases lay outside the gene matches.

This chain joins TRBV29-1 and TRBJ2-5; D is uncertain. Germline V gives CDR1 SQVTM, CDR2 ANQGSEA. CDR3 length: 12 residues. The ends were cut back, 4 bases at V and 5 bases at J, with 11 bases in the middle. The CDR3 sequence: CSVVISDETQYF. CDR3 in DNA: TGCAGCGTTGTAATAAGCGACGAGACCCAGTACTTC.